This T cell receptor beta chain was retrieved from a study of cytomegalovirus exposure and HLA in healthy donors. Overall study: Researchers found that approximately 85% of under 450 genotyped donors fell within the Caucasian-associated ancestry cluster. General study results and limits: Rates of TCR association differed by HLA locus in a later analysis, with DRB1 highest and HLA-C lowest.

Participants comprised healthy donors of bone marrow. Donors likely had unrecorded immune exposures despite being nominally healthy when sampled. PCR involved 60 Vbeta and 13 Jbeta primers. Measured with immunoSEQ multiplex PCR; TCRdb has only the in-frame clones, and not every one. The data hold 200,000 to 250,000 clones, with around 64% observed a single time. This clone was counted between two and nine times. Its antigen is still unknown. The sequenced sample was PBMCs. The source is a man between 40 and 49 years old in good health and CMV-seropositive.

The CDR3 here is CASSHQGAHTEAFF. CDR3 coding DNA: TGCGCCAGCAGCCACCAGGGGGCGCATACTGAAGCTTTCTTT. The V gene is TRBV4-1, the J gene TRBJ1-1; 8 nucleotides align to TRBD1. Germline loops: CDR1 MGHRA, CDR2 YSYEKL. Losses at the gene ends were 3 bases for V and 5 bases for J; bases not matched to a gene: 5. This CDR3 has 14 residues.